One sample yielded the 14 T cell receptor beta chains listed below, sequenced in a study of immune heterogeneity within non-small cell lung tumors. Bulk tumor gDNA, 450 to 650 ng per sample, served as the TCR template. Surgeons took several biopsies per primary tumor, spaced far apart, during surgery. The study enrolled patients with untreated, newly diagnosed non-small cell lung cancer who underwent curative surgery. Multiplex PCR relied on 32 V and 13 J primers to amplify TCR beta CDR3. TCRdb ran MiXCR on the multiplex PCR reads and lists one entry per CDR3 protein. The sample has 5,000 to 6,500 distinct CDR3 sequences, around 23% seen once; the top ten hold 17%. Material for sequencing was lung tumor tissue. Receptor source: a man between 60 and 75 years old with non-small cell lung cancer.

Comment on this clonotype: The CDR3 ends on some other residue instead of the conserved phenylalanine or tryptophan, so this is likely a read error. V gene TRBV7-3 combines with J gene TRBJ2-1, with D perhaps given as TRBD1 or TRBD2 (5 bases each). Germline lookup yields CDR1 SGHTA and CDR2 FQGTGA. The CDR3 loop spans 15 amino acids. The CDR3 protein is CASSLTRGFGNEQFL. CDR3 nucleotide sequence: TGTGCCAGCAGTTTAACGAGGGGATTTGGCAATGAGCAGTTCTTG.

By sample fraction, this clonotype is medium-sized (0.01 to 0.1%). This chain connects TRBV10-3 to TRBJ2-2; 8 bases are a match to TRBD1. V shed 2 bases, J shed 4 bases, and the junction held 0 bases outside the gene matches. The CDR3 runs to 14 residues. Germline loops: CDR1 ENHRY, CDR2 SYGVKD. The CDR3 loop reads CAISEGQGTGELFF. CDR3 nucleotide sequence: TGTGCCATCAGTGAGGGACAGGGCACCGGGGAGCTGTTTTTT.

This clonotype was found many times. The V call is TRBV10-3, the J call TRBJ2-3; 7 bases are a match to TRBD1. V lost 6 bases, J lost 3 bases, and 9 bases stayed unmatched. CDR1 and CDR2 from the germline V gene are ENHRY and SYGVKD. The length of the CDR3 is 15 residues. The CDR3, as DNA: TGTGCCATCAGCTCTACACCGGGACAGACAGATACGCAGTATTTT. Its protein product is CAISSTPGQTDTQYF.

The chain recombines TRBV20-1 with TRBJ1-2; TRBD1 agrees at 7 bases. Germline CDR1 is DFQATT and CDR2 is SNEGSKA (reference sequence). J lost 9 bases, V lost 3 bases, and 16 bases had no gene match. The CDR3 is made up of 15 amino acids. The CDR3 reads CSASPLDRVSGCYTF. The CDR3 nucleotides are TGCAGTGCTAGCCCCCTTGACAGGGTCTCTGGTTGCTACACCTTC.

This clonotype was seen only once. Lacking the conserved final phenylalanine or tryptophan, this CDR3 likely reflects a read error. The chain joins TRBV7-4 to TRBJ1-2; D might be TRBD1 (5 bases). With 5 bases removed from V and 8 bases from J, the gap between germline ends came to 18 bases. The CDR3 loop spans 14 amino acids. The V gene's germline CDR1 is SGHVT and CDR2 SQSDAQ. Here the CDR3 DNA reads TGTGCCAGCAGCCCAGTTCCCGGGGCGCACGGCTACACCCTC. It translates to CASSPVPGAHGYTL.

This clonotype is medium-sized. The chain combines TRBV6-4 with TRBJ2-7; perhaps TRBD2 as D (6 bases). From germline, CDR1 is MRHNA and CDR2 SNTAGT. Trimming left V 0 bases short and J 3 bases short, with 27 bases between. This CDR3 region has 20 residues. In nucleotides, the CDR3 is TGTGCCAGCAGTGACTCGCGGGACTTCCTCGGCTCGGGACCCAACTACGAGCAGTACTTC. It is translated as CASSDSRDFLGSGPNYEQYF.

By frequency in the sample, this clonotype is medium-sized. The rearrangement links TRBV18 to TRBJ1-6; D not certain. The CDR3 totals 17 residues. From germline, CDR1 is KGHSH and CDR2 LQKENI. The V end was cut by 3 bases, the J end by 7 bases, with 19 bases between. The CDR3 DNA is TGTGCCAGCTCACCGGTGTCGGATCCAGCCAGAAATTCACCCCTCCACTTT. This translates into CASSPVSDPARNSPLHF.

By sample fraction, this clonotype is medium-sized. The gene calls are TRBV12-3 or TRBV12-4 and TRBJ2-1; 7 bases align to TRBD1. The CDR3 is 13 amino acids. The V and J ends lost 4 bases and 14 bases, in that order; junction bases with no gene match: 11. CDR3 sequence reads: CASSSTGVYDEFF. CDR3 in DNA: TGTGCCAGCAGTTCCACAGGGGTTTATGATGAGTTCTTC.

V gene TRBV3-1 combines with J gene TRBJ1-1; TRBD1 might be the D (5 bases). Per the germline V gene, CDR1 is LGHDT and CDR2 is YNNKEL (reference sequence). Trimming cost V 1 base and J 5 bases, with 11 bases left between them. CDR3 size: 14 residues. In nucleotides, the CDR3 is TGTGCCAGCAGCCAAGTCGGGGGAGGGACTGAAGCTTTCTTT. This translates into CASSQVGGGTEAFF. Full variable domain (rest looked up from reference TRBV3-1 and TRBJ1-1): DTAVSQTPKYLVTQMGNDKSIKCEQNLGHDTMYWYKQDSKKFLKIMFSYNNKELIINETVPNRFSPKSPDKAHLNLHINSLELGDSAVYFCASSQVGGGTEAFFGQGTRLTVV.

This clonotype is deemed medium-sized. The chain employs TRBV11-2 and TRBJ2-7; unclear D gene. Trimming removed 1 base at V and 2 bases at J, with 12 bases between. Germline CDR1 SGHAT, CDR2 FQNNGV. The CDR3 extends over 15 amino acids. CDR3 region: CASSLGMGLAYEQYF. The CDR3 region has the DNA TGTGCCAGCAGCTTAGGGATGGGATTGGCCTACGAGCAGTACTTC.

This clonotype was observed at least ten times. The rearrangement uses TRBV4-2 and TRBJ2-7, with D possibly TRBD2 on 6 matching bases. V shed 0 bases and J shed 5 bases, with 11 bases lying between them. This CDR3 spans 14 amino acids. The germline gives CDR1 LGHNA, CDR2 YNFKEQ. This CDR3 reads CASSQDRASDEQYF. CDR3 sequence (DNA): TGTGCCAGCAGCCAAGACAGGGCTAGCGACGAGCAGTACTTC.

This sequence joins TRBV3-1 and TRBJ2-5; D is uncertain. This CDR3 region has 13 residues. Between the trimmed V and J ends, which lost 2 bases and 0 bases, there was a span of 4 bases. Germline V gene sequence: CDR1 LGHDT, CDR2 YNNKEL (reference sequence). CDR3 DNA: TGTGCCAGCAGCCAATACAACCAAGAGACCCAGTACTTC. Amino acid sequence: CASSQYNQETQYF.

About this clonotype itself: This sequence may be a read error, since a much larger clone differs from it by one base. The V gene is TRBV29-1, the J gene TRBJ2-1; 11 bases agree with TRBD1. The CDR3 consists of 14 residues. V lost 6 bases and J lost 5; bases outside the gene matches: 6. The V gene's germline CDR1 is SQVTM and CDR2 ANQGSEA. CDR3 nucleotide sequence: TGCAGCGTGAGCCTGGGACAGGGGGACAATGAGCAGTTCTTC. As protein: CSVSLGQGDNEQFF.

There are many counts of this clonotype. The J gene is TRBJ1-1, the V gene TRBV20-1, with 9 bases matching TRBD1. J gave up 5 bases and V 3 bases, and 4 bases lay outside the gene matches. CDR3 size: 13 residues. The germline V gene encodes CDR1 DFQATT and CDR2 SNEGSKA (reference sequence). This CDR3 reads CSARLTGGTEAFF. As DNA, the CDR3 is TGCAGTGCTAGGTTGACAGGGGGAACTGAAGCTTTCTTT.